The next 10 T cell receptor beta chains were all read from a single sample in a study of CD8 T cells in Susac syndrome. Random hexamers primed reverse transcription of about 0.45 to 1 ug RNA. TCRdb reprocessed the immunoSEQ multiplex PCR reads with MiXCR, giving one entry per CDR3 protein. The sample includes some 180,000 distinct CDR3 sequences, 85% to 95% seen only once; the top ten take 0.085% to 0.11%. The material sequenced was CD4+ T cells from PBMCs. The source is a human donor in good health.

Here the CDR3 DNA reads TGTGCCAGCAGCTTAGCCGGAGCCTTAGACTACGAGCAGTACTTC. The encoded protein is CASSLAGALDYEQYF. The chain has TRBV7-9 and TRBJ2-7; D not resolved. The germline gives CDR1 SEHNR, CDR2 FQNEAQ (reference sequence). Trimming stripped 0 bases from V and 3 bases from J, with 12 bases between. The CDR3 has 15 residues.

J is TRBJ1-5 and V is TRBV6-2 or TRBV6-3; unclear D gene. CDR1 and CDR2 from the germline V gene are MNHEY and SVGEGT. The CDR3 runs to 14 residues. Trimming shortened V by 0 bases and J by 7 bases, and 10 bases separated the two germline ends. For the CDR3, the DNA is TGTGCCAGCAGTTACTCGTGGGATAAGCAGCCCCAGCATTTT. Translated, it gives CASSYSWDKQPQHF.

This clonotype was observed once. This rearrangement joins TRBV7-3 to TRBJ1-5; no firm D call. Deletions cut 3 bases from V and 6 bases from J, with 9 bases between. The CDR3 is 13 residues long. The germline CDR1 and CDR2 sequences are SGHTA and FQGTGA. CDR3 sequence (DNA): TGTGCCAGCAGCTTTCAGCCGAGTCAGCCCCAGCATTTT. This codes for CASSFQPSQPQHF.

V usage is TRBV29-1 and J usage is TRBJ2-1; no clear D. Between the trimmed V and J ends, which lost 4 bases and 3 bases, there was a span of 7 bases. The CDR3 sequence is 12 residues long. Per germline, CDR1 SQVTM and CDR2 ANQGSEA. CDR3 nucleotide sequence: TGCAGCGTTGCTGCATACTACAATGAGCAGTTCTTC. This sequence encodes CSVAAYYNEQFF.

This rearrangement joins TRBV29-1 to TRBJ2-7; the D gene is possibly TRBD1 (6 bases). Germline V CDR1 and CDR2: SQVTM, ANQGSEA. This CDR3 has 14 amino acids. Trimming took 2 bases from V and 5 from J, leaving 16 bases between them. The CDR3 loop is CSVERGQGTDEQYF. CDR3 DNA: TGCAGCGTTGAAAGGGGCCAGGGGACGGACGAGCAGTACTTC.

This CDR3 reads CASGGDLGEQYF. DNA of the CDR3: TGTGCCAGCGGGGGGGACCTGGGGGAGCAGTACTTC. This chain joins TRBV6-6 and TRBJ2-7, with TRBD2 matching 7 bases. The germline gives CDR1 MNHNY, CDR2 SVGAGI (reference sequence). CDR3 size: 12 residues. Trimming cost V 8 bases and J 7 bases; bases outside gene matches: 8.

In this sample, this clonotype turned up once. This chain uses TRBV30 with TRBJ2-5, with D unclear. CDR3 length: 12 residues. Germline V gene lookup returns CDR1 GTSNPN and CDR2 SVGIG (reference sequence). The V gene lost 3 bases and the J gene lost 1 base, with 6 bases spanning the gap. CDR3 DNA sequence: TGTGCCTGGAGCCCAAGCCAAGAGACCCAGTACTTC. Translating it yields CAWSPSQETQYF.

This clonotype was seen a single time. The chain uses TRBV18 and TRBJ2-3; 7 bases align to TRBD2. Germline V CDR1 and CDR2: KGHSH, LQKENI. Losses at the gene ends were 4 bases for V and 3 bases for J; bases not matched to a gene: 4. The CDR3 runs to 14 residues. CDR3 loop: CASSREGQTDTQYF. The CDR3 nucleotides are TGTGCCAGCTCACGGGAGGGCCAGACAGATACGCAGTATTTT.

This chain joins TRBV28 and TRBJ2-1; 9 positions agree with TRBD2. The CDR3 covers 15 residues. Germline V gene sequence: CDR1 MDHEN, CDR2 SYDVKM. V shed 6 bases and J 8 bases; nucleotides not matched to a gene: 11. For the CDR3, the DNA is TGTGCCAGCAGGGCGCCGGGACTAGCAGTCTATGAGCAGTTCTTC. Its translation: CASRAPGLAVYEQFF.

This CDR3 reads CSVVRQSSYEQYF. Here the CDR3 DNA reads TGCAGCGTTGTGAGACAGTCCTCCTACGAGCAGTACTTC. The rearrangement links TRBV29-1 to TRBJ2-7, with D possibly being TRBD1 (5 bases). The V and J ends lost 4 bases and 0 bases respectively, with 10 bases between them. The CDR3 totals 13 residues. Germline loops: CDR1 SQVTM, CDR2 ANQGSEA.